This note documents a single T cell receptor beta chain sequence. Antigen: not known. This sample was taken from a study of shared clonotypes between healthy human individuals. The table came from immunoSEQ multiplex PCR; TCRdb's copy has only in-frame clones and leaves some out. This sample has about 110,000 clones, with 68% found just once. General study results and limits: Sharing across four donors was highest in naive CD4 (around 5%) and lowest in memory CD8 (roughly 0.4%). Against clonotypes common to all four donors, non-shared ones had lower generation probabilities.

V was shortened by 0 bases and J by 8 bases, with 14 bases between the two germline ends. The CDR3 length is 15 residues. In germline, CDR1 is LNHNV, CDR2 YYDKDF (reference sequence). The sample consisted of memory CD8+ T cells sorted from blood. Subset of the sample: CD45RO+ cells pooled with CCR7-negative TemRA cells. The sequence was collected from a woman aged 30 to 39 in good health. This rearrangement joins TRBV15 to TRBJ2-1; the D is unclear. This CDR3 reads CATSRDAASADEQFF. The CDR3 region has the DNA TGTGCCACCAGCAGAGATGCCGCATCCGCGGATGAGCAGTTCTTC.